The clone carrying this TCR beta chain came up many times. Its antigen is still unknown. V shed 5 bases, J shed 3 bases, and the junction held 5 bases outside the gene matches. The germline V gene has CDR1 MNHNY and CDR2 SVGAGI (reference sequence). This CDR3 has 14 residues. Time point given: sample taken at primary tumor resection. Unsorted whole RNA from tumor, nontumor lung or frozen PBMC underwent sequencing. This entry belongs to a study of spatial heterogeneity in lung cancer. Study details: Raw sequencing reads included, on average, more than eight appearances of each unique TCR and UMI combination.

Study results and caveats: Resection blood, more than follow-up blood, showed ubiquitous expanded tumor TCRs.

In the library, each TCR cDNA molecule bore its own unique molecular identifier. Using its own MiXCR run on the 5' RACE reads, TCRdb lists one record per CDR3 protein. The sample has 25,000 or so distinct CDR3 sequences; approximately 4.8% are singletons. This receptor was obtained from a male donor with early-stage non-small cell lung cancer. The chain joins TRBV6-6 to TRBJ2-7; 9 bases align to TRBD1. The sequencing used PBMCs, collected at surgery. CDR3 coding DNA: TGTGCCAGCAGTGACGGACAGGGGCGCTACGAGCAGTACTTC. It yields the protein CASSDGQGRYEQYF.